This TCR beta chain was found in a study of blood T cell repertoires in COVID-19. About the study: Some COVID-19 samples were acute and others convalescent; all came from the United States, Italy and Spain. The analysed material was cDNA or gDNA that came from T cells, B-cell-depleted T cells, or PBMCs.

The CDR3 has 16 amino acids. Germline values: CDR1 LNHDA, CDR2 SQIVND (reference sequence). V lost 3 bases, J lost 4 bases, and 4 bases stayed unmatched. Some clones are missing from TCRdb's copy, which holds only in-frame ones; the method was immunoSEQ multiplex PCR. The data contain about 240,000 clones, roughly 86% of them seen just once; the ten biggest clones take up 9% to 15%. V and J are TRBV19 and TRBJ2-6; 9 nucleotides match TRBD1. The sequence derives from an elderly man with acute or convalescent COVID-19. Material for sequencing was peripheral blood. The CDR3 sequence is CASSIGQGIGANVLTF. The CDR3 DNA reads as TGTGCCAGTAGTATCGGACAGGGGATCGGGGCCAACGTCCTGACTTTC.